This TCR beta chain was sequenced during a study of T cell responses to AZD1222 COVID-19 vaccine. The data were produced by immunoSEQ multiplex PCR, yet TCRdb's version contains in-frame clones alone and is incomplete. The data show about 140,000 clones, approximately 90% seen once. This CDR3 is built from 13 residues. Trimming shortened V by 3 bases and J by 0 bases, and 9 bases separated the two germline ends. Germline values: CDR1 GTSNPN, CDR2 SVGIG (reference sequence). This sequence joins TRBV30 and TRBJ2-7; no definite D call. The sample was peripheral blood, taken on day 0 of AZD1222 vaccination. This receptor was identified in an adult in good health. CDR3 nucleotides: TGTGCCTGGAGCGGCGGCCGCTCCTACGAGCAGTACTTC. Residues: CAWSGGRSYEQYF.